The clone carrying this T cell receptor (beta chain) was counted many times. Its antigen is as yet unknown. The sample comes from a study of neurological immune-mediated disorders. Study-level findings and limits: As far as clinical or MRI features were concerned, none was associated with the multiple sclerosis repertoire cluster.

A single record per CDR3 protein comes from TCRdb applying MiXCR to the 5' RACE reads. Of under 75,000 distinct CDR3 sequences in the sample, about 5.2% were seen once. PBMCs stored at -80 C, 2 million in total, were the source of the unsorted libraries. Germline values: CDR1 MNHNY, CDR2 SVGAGI (reference sequence). The CDR3 sequence is 16 residues long. Between the trimmed V and J ends, which lost 0 bases and 7 bases, there was a span of 18 bases. The chain recombines TRBV6-6 with TRBJ2-5, with D possibly matching TRBD2 (6 bases). The source material was PBMCs. This clonotype was sampled from a human donor with multiple sclerosis. The donor label of this sample is uncertain. CDR3 in DNA: TGTGCCAGCAGTTACTCGAATGGTGAATTGGGAGGGACCCAGTACTTC. The encoded protein is CASSYSNGELGGTQYF.